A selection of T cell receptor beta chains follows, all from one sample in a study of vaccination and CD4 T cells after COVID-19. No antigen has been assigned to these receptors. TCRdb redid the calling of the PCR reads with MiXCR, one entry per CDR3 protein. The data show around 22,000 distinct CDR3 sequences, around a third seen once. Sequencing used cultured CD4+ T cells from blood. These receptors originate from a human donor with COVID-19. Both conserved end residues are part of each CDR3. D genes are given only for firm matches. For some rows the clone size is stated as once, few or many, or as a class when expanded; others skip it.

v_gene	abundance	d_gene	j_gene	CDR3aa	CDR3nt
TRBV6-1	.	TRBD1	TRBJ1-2	CASTETGDVLYGYTF	TGTGCCAGCACCGAGACAGGGGATGTTCTCTATGGCTACACCTTC
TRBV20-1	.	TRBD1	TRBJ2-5	CSASLTGLETQYF	TGCAGTGCTAGCCTGACAGGGCTTGAGACCCAGTACTTC
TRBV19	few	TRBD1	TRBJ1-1	CASGSDRVNTEAFF	TGTGCCAGTGGCTCGGACAGGGTTAACACTGAAGCTTTCTTT
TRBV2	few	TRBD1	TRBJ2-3	CASTGTGVLDTQYF	TGTGCCAGCACCGGGACAGGGGTTTTGGATACGCAGTATTTT
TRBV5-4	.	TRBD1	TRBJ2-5	CASSPRTGGQETQYF	TGTGCCAGCAGCCCCCGGACAGGGGGTCAGGAGACCCAGTACTTC
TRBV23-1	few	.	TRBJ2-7	CASSQSPGSYEQYF	TGCGCCAGCAGTCAATCCCCGGGCAGCTACGAGCAGTACTTC
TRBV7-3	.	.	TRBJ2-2	CASSPGWPANTGELFF	TGTGCCAGCAGCCCCGGCTGGCCAGCGAACACCGGGGAGCTGTTTTTT
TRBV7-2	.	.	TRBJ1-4	CASSDRVGVANEKLFF	TGTGCCAGCAGCGACCGGGTTGGGGTGGCTAATGAAAAACTGTTTTTT
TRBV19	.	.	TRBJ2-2	CASLAAVNAGDLFF	TGTGCCAGCCTCGCGGCGGTGAACGCCGGGGACCTGTTTTTT
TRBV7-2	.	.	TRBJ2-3	CASSFSGPPGDTQYF	TGTGCCAGCAGTTTTAGCGGCCCTCCGGGCGATACGCAGTATTTT
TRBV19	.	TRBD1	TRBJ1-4	CASRPGQTEKLFF	TGTGCCAGTAGACCGGGACAGACTGAAAAACTGTTTTTT
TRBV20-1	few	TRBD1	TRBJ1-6	CSARDPGQGNSPLHF	TGCAGTGCTAGAGACCCGGGACAGGGAAATTCACCCCTCCACTTT
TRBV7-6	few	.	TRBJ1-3	CASSSNRDNSGNTIYF	TGTGCCAGCAGTTCCAACCGGGACAACTCTGGAAACACCATATATTTT
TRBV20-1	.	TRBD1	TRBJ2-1	CSAHQGVREQFF	TGCAGTGCGCATCAGGGGGTTCGTGAGCAGTTCTTC
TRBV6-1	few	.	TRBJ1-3	CASSVGRNSGNTIYF	TGTGCCAGCAGTGTGGGCAGGAACTCTGGAAACACCATATATTTT
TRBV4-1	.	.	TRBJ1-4	CASSQDLRGGEKLFF	TGCGCCAGCAGCCAAGATCTCAGGGGAGGGGAAAAACTGTTTTTT
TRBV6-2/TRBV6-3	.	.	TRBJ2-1	CASSYSRDGGQFF	TGTGCCAGCAGTTACTCCCGGGACGGAGGGCAGTTCTTC
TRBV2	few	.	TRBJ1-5	CASSLTQPQHF	TGTGCCAGCAGTCTTACTCAGCCCCAGCATTTT
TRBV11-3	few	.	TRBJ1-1	CASSQDSYTEAFF	TGTGCCAGCAGCCAGGACAGCTACACTGAAGCTTTCTTT
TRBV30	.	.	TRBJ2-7	CAWGMSAHYEQYF	TGTGCCTGGGGCATGTCAGCTCACTACGAGCAGTACTTC
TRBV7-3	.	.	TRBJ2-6	CASSLSSGANVLTF	TGTGCCAGCAGCTTGAGCTCTGGGGCCAACGTCCTGACTTTC
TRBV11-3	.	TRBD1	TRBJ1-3	CASSISTGGQNTIYF	TGTGCCAGCAGCATCTCGACAGGGGGCCAAAACACCATATATTTT
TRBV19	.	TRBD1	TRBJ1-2	CASRNRDRLGGYTF	TGTGCCAGTAGGAATAGGGACAGATTAGGTGGCTACACCTTC
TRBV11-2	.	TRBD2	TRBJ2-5	CASSPGTNRWETQYF	TGTGCCAGCAGCCCCGGGACTAACCGGTGGGAGACCCAGTACTTC
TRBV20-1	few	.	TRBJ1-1	CSALEPGRMNTEAFF	TGCAGTGCCTTAGAACCGGGACGTATGAACACTGAAGCTTTCTTT